These T cell receptor beta chains were read from a single sample in a study of beta chain features in type 1 diabetes. Assay: immunoSEQ multiplex PCR; the TCRdb copy retains only in-frame clones and omits some. The table lists a few hundred thousand clones, 27% of them singletons, with about 3.9% in the top ten. The sequenced material came from central memory CD4+ T cells from blood. All receptors come from a man aged 25 to 40 in good health. Both conserved end residues are part of each CDR3. D genes are given only for firm matches. The size of a clone is reported for some rows only, either as once, few or many, or as a class for expanded clones.

V: TRBV9; J: TRBJ2-7; size: .; D: TRBD2; CDR3: CASSGLPGTSGYYEQYF; DNA: TGTGCCAGCAGCGGCCTCCCCGGGACTAGCGGATACTACGAGCAGTACTTC
V: TRBV16; J: TRBJ2-7; size: .; D: .; CDR3: CASSLRGDSYEQYF; DNA: TGTGCCAGCAGCCTTAGAGGGGACTCCTACGAGCAGTACTTC
V: TRBV10-3; J: TRBJ2-3; size: .; D: .; CDR3: CAISGTYTDTQYF; DNA: TGTGCCATCAGTGGGACTTACACAGATACGCAGTATTTT
V: TRBV28; J: TRBJ1-2; size: .; D: .; CDR3: CASSIRTSGYGYTF; DNA: TGTGCCAGCAGTATCCGGACGTCGGGGTATGGCTACACCTTC
V: TRBV4-2; J: TRBJ1-2; size: once; D: .; CDR3: CASSQDRASNYGYTF; DNA: TGTGCCAGCAGCCAAGACCGGGCCAGTAACTATGGCTACACCTTC
V: TRBV15; J: TRBJ2-3; size: .; D: TRBD2; CDR3: CATSRAGGRFTDTQYF; DNA: TGTGCCACCAGCAGAGCTGGCGGGAGATTCACAGATACGCAGTATTTT
V: TRBV12-2; J: TRBJ2-1; size: .; D: .; CDR3: CASRFISGVNEQFF; DNA: TGTGCAAGTCGCTTCATATCGGGAGTTAATGAGCAGTTCTTC
V: TRBV5-4; J: TRBJ2-3; size: .; D: .; CDR3: CASSLDPGTDTQYF; DNA: TGTGCCAGCAGCTTGGATCCGGGCACAGATACGCAGTATTTT
V: TRBV28; J: TRBJ2-7; size: .; D: .; CDR3: CASRSQAPLAYEQYF; DNA: TGTGCCAGCAGGTCACAGGCCCCTTTGGCCTACGAGCAGTACTTC
V: TRBV25-1; J: TRBJ2-5; size: .; D: TRBD2; CDR3: CASSENSGTSQTQYF; DNA: TGTGCCAGCAGTGAAAACTCCGGGACTAGCCAGACCCAGTACTTC
V: TRBV9; J: TRBJ2-2; size: few; D: TRBD2; CDR3: CASSPLAGTGELFF; DNA: TGTGCCAGCAGCCCGCTAGCGGGAACCGGGGAGCTGTTTTTT
V: TRBV6-6; J: TRBJ1-1; size: few; D: TRBD1; CDR3: CASSTDREGHTEAFF; DNA: TGTGCCAGCAGTACCGACAGGGAAGGGCACACTGAAGCTTTCTTT
V: TRBV7-2; J: TRBJ2-5; size: .; D: .; CDR3: CASSLGAPETQYF; DNA: TGTGCCAGCAGCTTAGGGGCCCCAGAGACCCAGTACTTC
V: TRBV29-1; J: TRBJ1-2; size: .; D: .; CDR3: CSALATGEGYGYTF; DNA: TGCAGCGCTCTAGCAACCGGCGAGGGCTATGGCTACACCTTC
V: TRBV5-1; J: TRBJ2-1; size: many; D: .; CDR3: CASSSGTADNEQFF; DNA: TGCGCCAGCAGCTCCGGGACGGCCGACAATGAGCAGTTCTTC
V: TRBV6-1; J: TRBJ2-1; size: few; D: TRBD2; CDR3: CASSPGGRWDEQFF; DNA: TGTGCCAGCAGCCCGGGAGGGAGGTGGGATGAGCAGTTCTTC
V: TRBV6-5; J: TRBJ2-3; size: .; D: .; CDR3: CASSEQRSTDTQYF; DNA: TGTGCCAGCTCAGAACAGCGCTCTACGGATACGCAGTATTTT
V: TRBV7-8; J: TRBJ2-1; size: .; D: .; CDR3: CASSLEKTSTRNQQFF; DNA: TGTGCCAGCAGCTTAGAGAAGACTAGTACCAGAAACCAGCAGTTCTTC
V: TRBV6-5; J: TRBJ2-3; size: .; D: .; CDR3: CASSLGDTQYF; DNA: TGTGCCAGCAGCCTGGGGGATACGCAGTATTTT
V: TRBV4-3; J: TRBJ2-6; size: .; D: .; CDR3: CASSQDAGANVLTF; DNA: TGCGCCAGCAGCCAAGATGCTGGGGCCAACGTCCTGACTTTC
V: TRBV7-9; J: TRBJ2-2; size: .; D: TRBD2; CDR3: CASSLETSAGELFF; DNA: TGTGCCAGCAGCTTAGAGACTAGCGCCGGGGAGCTGTTTTTT
V: TRBV4-1; J: TRBJ2-1; size: many; D: .; CDR3: CASSQVGLATDYNEQFF; DNA: TGCGCCAGCAGCCAAGTGGGTCTAGCGACAGACTACAATGAGCAGTTCTTC
V: TRBV7-2; J: TRBJ2-2; size: .; D: .; CDR3: CASSLSPSGNTGELFF; DNA: TGTGCCAGCAGCTTATCCCCGTCCGGGAACACCGGGGAGCTGTTTTTT
V: TRBV25-1; J: TRBJ1-2; size: .; D: .; CDR3: CASSSRRLGFGGYTF; DNA: TGTGCCAGCAGTAGCCGGCGTCTTGGGTTCGGTGGCTACACCTTC
V: TRBV5-4; J: TRBJ2-5; size: .; D: TRBD1; CDR3: CASSPYPDRVGQETQYF; DNA: TGTGCCAGCAGCCCCTACCCAGACAGGGTCGGCCAAGAGACCCAGTACTTC
V: TRBV30; J: TRBJ1-5; size: few; D: .; CDR3: CAWSQQGNQPQHF; DNA: TGTGCCTGGAGTCAGCAGGGGAATCAGCCCCAGCATTTT
V: TRBV2; J: TRBJ2-1; size: few; D: .; CDR3: CASSARSDEQFF; DNA: TGTGCCAGCAGTGCCCGATCGGATGAGCAGTTCTTC
V: TRBV11-2; J: TRBJ2-5; size: few; D: TRBD1; CDR3: CASSQDRAVETQYF; DNA: TGTGCCAGCAGCCAAGACAGGGCCGTAGAGACCCAGTACTTC
V: TRBV11-3; J: TRBJ2-6; size: .; D: TRBD1; CDR3: CASSFWTGALYSGANVLTF; DNA: TGTGCCAGCAGCTTTTGGACAGGGGCCCTTTACTCTGGGGCCAACGTCCTGACTTTC
V: TRBV10-3; J: TRBJ2-1; size: .; D: TRBD1; CDR3: CAALGSGTGEGQFF; DNA: TGTGCCGCCCTGGGGAGCGGGACAGGGGAAGGGCAGTTCTTC
V: TRBV20-1; J: TRBJ1-1; size: .; D: .; CDR3: CSAQGQEEAFF; DNA: TGCAGTGCTCAGGGGCAGGAGGAAGCTTTCTTT
V: TRBV5-4; J: TRBJ2-3; size: .; D: TRBD2; CDR3: CASSRTSGSTDTQYF; DNA: TGTGCCAGCAGTCGGACTAGCGGGAGTACAGATACGCAGTATTTT
V: TRBV29-1; J: TRBJ2-1; size: few; D: .; CDR3: CSVGLRGNEQFF; DNA: TGCAGCGTTGGGTTAAGGGGCAATGAGCAGTTCTTC